The 22 T cell receptor beta chains presented below share a single source sample, sequenced in a study of shared clonotypes between healthy human individuals. Some clones are missing from TCRdb's copy, which holds only in-frame ones; the method was immunoSEQ multiplex PCR. The sample yields nearly 2 million clones, approximately 94% seen once. The naive CD8 fraction comprised CD45RO-negative cells positively selected for CCR7 and excluded terminally differentiated effector memory CD45RA+ cells. Source material: naive CD8+ T cells sorted from blood. The origin of the receptors is a man younger than 35 in good health.

This clone has a single count. V and J are TRBV27 and TRBJ2-2; D call uncertain. Germline values: CDR1 MNHEY, CDR2 SMNVEV (reference sequence). V was shortened by 8 bases and J by 5 bases, with 15 bases between the two germline ends. The CDR3 is 14 amino acids. The CDR3: CASAGNIGTGELFF. CDR3 nucleotides: TGTGCCAGCGCTGGGAACATTGGAACCGGGGAGCTGTTTTTT.

The V gene is TRBV13, the J gene TRBJ1-4, with TRBD1 as a possible D gene (5 bases). The CDR3 spans 16 residues. Germline V lookup: CDR1 PRHDT, CDR2 FYEKMQ (reference sequence). The V end lost 2 bases, the J end lost 4 bases, and 14 bases lay between the germline ends. The CDR3 DNA is TGTGCCAGCAGCTTATCAGGGAATCGGGGTAATGAAAAACTGTTTTTT. Its translation: CASSLSGNRGNEKLFF.

Of note for this clone: This CDR3 is also generated by other DNA sequences in the sample. J is TRBJ2-7 and V is TRBV28; TRBD2 might be the D (5 bases). The V gene lost 3 bases and the J gene lost 0 bases, with 12 bases spanning the gap. The germline V gene has CDR1 MDHEN and CDR2 SYDVKM. This CDR3 has 15 residues. CDR3 DNA sequence: TGTGCCAGCAGTTTTCGGGGATACTCCTCCTACGAGCAGTACTTC. It encodes CASSFRGYSSYEQYF.

The chain has TRBV4-3 and TRBJ1-2; D perhaps matches TRBD1 (5 bases). The CDR3 totals 13 residues. Germline V gene lookup returns CDR1 LGHNA and CDR2 YSLEER. Deletions cut 0 bases from V and 6 bases from J, with 8 bases between. Here the CDR3 DNA reads TGCGCCAGCAGCCAAGATCAGGGAGATGGCTACACCTTC. It encodes CASSQDQGDGYTF.

This clone was counted only a few times. The rearrangement uses TRBV9 and TRBJ1-1; D gene ambiguous. This CDR3 comprises 12 residues. Trimming cost V 3 bases and J 7 bases, with 10 bases left between them. Germline values: CDR1 SGDLS, CDR2 YYNGEE. DNA of the CDR3: TGTGCCAGCAGCGGATACATGGGTGAAGCTTTCTTT. The encoded protein is CASSGYMGEAFF.

The V call is TRBV6-5, the J call TRBJ1-1, with 9 bases lining up with TRBD1. After removal of 7 bases from V and 1 base from J, the junction contained 4 bases not matched to a gene. CDR3 size: 14 residues. From germline, CDR1 is MNHEY and CDR2 SVGAGI. CDR3 in DNA: TGTGCCAGCAACACAGGGGGCGAGAACACTGAAGCTTTCTTT. Its translation: CASNTGGENTEAFF.

CDR3 nucleotides: TGCGCCAGCAGCCAAGTTTACCGCTACAATGAGCAGTTCTTC. It translates to CASSQVYRYNEQFF. The gene calls are TRBV4-3 and TRBJ2-1; D unresolved. The CDR3 length is 14 residues. Germline V gene sequence: CDR1 LGHNA, CDR2 YSLEER. Trimming took off 1 base at V and 3 bases at J, with 7 bases between the two ends.

V is TRBV7-6 and J is TRBJ2-1; TRBD2 agrees at 10 bases. The germline V gene has CDR1 SGHVS and CDR2 FNYEAQ. The CDR3 consists of 16 residues. The V and J ends lost 5 bases and 6 bases, in that order; junction bases with no gene match: 10. In nucleotides, the CDR3 is TGTGCCAGCAGCCCATACGGAGCGGGAGGGCCCAATGAGCAGTTCTTC. As protein: CASSPYGAGGPNEQFF.

The chain recombines TRBV9 with TRBJ2-7; 7 positions agree with TRBD1. Germline V lookup: CDR1 SGDLS, CDR2 YYNGEE. CDR3 size: 14 residues. Losses at the gene ends were 4 bases for V and 2 bases for J; bases not matched to a gene: 6. The CDR3: CASSPEGQTYEQYF. In nucleotides, the CDR3 is TGTGCCAGCAGCCCAGAGGGACAGACCTACGAGCAGTACTTC.

The chain employs TRBV2 and TRBJ2-2; D is unresolved. V was trimmed by 2 bases and J by 7 bases, leaving 8 bases between them. The CDR3 has 13 amino acids. Germline V gene sequence: CDR1 SNHLY, CDR2 FYNNEI. The DNA of the CDR3 is TGTGCCAGCAGTGAAATCTGGAGCGGGGAGCTGTTTTTT. As protein: CASSEIWSGELFF.

This chain uses TRBV5-1 with TRBJ1-2, with D unresolved. The V gene's germline CDR1 is SGHRS and CDR2 YFSETQ. This CDR3 region has 13 residues. V gave up 2 bases and J gave up 4 bases, with 9 bases separating them. The CDR3: CASSFPGSYGYTF. The CDR3 DNA follows: TGCGCCAGCAGCTTCCCGGGGTCCTATGGCTACACCTTC.

CDR3 sequence: CASSLREFHTEAFF. In DNA, the CDR3 is TGCGCCAGCAGTTTGAGAGAATTCCACACTGAAGCTTTCTTT. V and J are TRBV4-1 and TRBJ1-1, with D unresolved. CDR1 is MGHRA, CDR2 YSYEKL, per germline. The V end lost 6 bases, the J end lost 3 bases, and 14 bases lay between the germline ends. This CDR3 region has 14 residues.

The rearrangement links TRBV7-9 to TRBJ2-7; TRBD1 is a possible D gene (5 bases). Germline CDR1 reads SEHNR; CDR2 reads FQNEAQ (reference sequence). The CDR3 contains 15 residues. The V end was cut by 0 bases, the J end by 4 bases, with 13 bases between. DNA of the CDR3: TGTGCCAGCAGCTTAGCGCAGGGCAGGGCGTACGAGCAGTACTTC. Protein sequence: CASSLAQGRAYEQYF.

The chain uses TRBV11-3 and TRBJ2-3, with D possibly matching TRBD2 (6 bases). V was cut by 5 bases and J by 3 bases, with 9 bases left in between. CDR3 length: 13 residues. Germline V gives CDR1 SGHNT, CDR2 YENEEA. The CDR3 loop is CASSGGGTDTQYF. DNA of the CDR3: TGTGCCAGCAGCGGAGGAGGGACAGATACGCAGTATTTT.

This clone was recorded once. This sequence joins TRBV9 and TRBJ1-3; tentative D call: TRBD1 (5 bases). Germline V gene data show CDR1 as SGDLS and CDR2 as YYNGEE. There are 13 residues in the CDR3. Trimming removed 6 bases at V and 0 bases at J, with 7 bases between. The CDR3 bases are TGTGCCAGCAAGACAGACTCTGGAAACACCATATATTTT. Protein sequence: CASKTDSGNTIYF.

The chain recombines TRBV28 with TRBJ1-2; unclear D gene. The CDR3 extends over 13 amino acids. Germline V gene lookup returns CDR1 MDHEN and CDR2 SYDVKM. Deletions cut 5 bases from V and 2 bases from J, with 9 bases between. CDR3 sequence reads: CASSGDLNYGYTF. In nucleotides, the CDR3 is TGTGCCAGCAGTGGAGATTTAAACTATGGCTACACCTTC.

This chain links TRBV29-1 with TRBJ1-2; TRBD1 matches 12 bases. CDR1 and CDR2 (germline): SQVTM, ANQGSEA. Trimming at V came to 0 bases and at J to 5 bases, leaving 10 bases not matched to a gene. The CDR3 has 17 residues. The DNA for the CDR3 is TGCAGCGTTGAAGATATCCACGGGACAGGGGGCTATTATGGCTACACCTTC. This translates into CSVEDIHGTGGYYGYTF.

The table lists this clone with a count of one. This sequence joins TRBV9 and TRBJ2-1; the D gene is possibly TRBD2 (6 bases). Germline CDR1 and CDR2: SGDLS and YYNGEE. The CDR3 runs to 15 residues. Trimming took 0 bases from V and 9 from J, leaving 16 bases between them. CDR3 amino acids: CASSVVEEGRSEQFF. CDR3 DNA: TGTGCCAGCAGCGTAGTTGAGGAGGGCCGTTCTGAGCAGTTCTTC.

The chain has TRBV5-1 and TRBJ1-1, with D possibly matching TRBD1 (6 bases). CDR1 is SGHRS, CDR2 YFSETQ, per germline. This CDR3 has 17 residues. The ends were cut back, 0 bases at V and 1 base at J, with 16 bases in the middle. The CDR3 here is CASSLAHRDTSNTEAFF. In nucleotides, the CDR3 is TGCGCCAGCAGCTTGGCCCACCGGGACACCTCGAACACTGAAGCTTTCTTT.

This rearrangement joins TRBV5-1 to TRBJ2-1; D may be TRBD1 (5 bases). V was clipped by 0 bases and J by 8 bases, with 9 bases between them. Per germline, CDR1 SGHRS and CDR2 YFSETQ. This CDR3 spans 13 amino acids. The CDR3 spells CASSLAVRDEQFF. The DNA of the CDR3 is TGCGCCAGCAGCTTGGCCGTCAGGGATGAGCAGTTCTTC.

The chain joins TRBV15 to TRBJ1-1; a weak D match, TRBD1 (5 bases). CDR1 LNHNV and CDR2 YYDKDF come from the germline V gene (reference sequence). This CDR3 is 12 amino acids long. The ends were cut back, 1 base at V and 7 bases at J, with 7 bases in the middle. CDR3 bases: TGTGCCACCAGCAGAGGGGACCTTGAAGCTTTCTTT. Protein sequence: CATSRGDLEAFF.

V usage is TRBV18 and J usage is TRBJ2-5, with D perhaps being TRBD1 or TRBD2 (6 bases each). Trimming stripped 6 bases from V and 4 bases from J, with 18 bases between. Germline-derived CDR1 and CDR2 are KGHSH and LQKENI. The CDR3 totals 15 residues. CDR3 nucleotide sequence: TGTGCCAGCTCCCCTCAGGGGCCCGGGGGAGAGACCCAGTACTTC. This gives the protein CASSPQGPGGETQYF.